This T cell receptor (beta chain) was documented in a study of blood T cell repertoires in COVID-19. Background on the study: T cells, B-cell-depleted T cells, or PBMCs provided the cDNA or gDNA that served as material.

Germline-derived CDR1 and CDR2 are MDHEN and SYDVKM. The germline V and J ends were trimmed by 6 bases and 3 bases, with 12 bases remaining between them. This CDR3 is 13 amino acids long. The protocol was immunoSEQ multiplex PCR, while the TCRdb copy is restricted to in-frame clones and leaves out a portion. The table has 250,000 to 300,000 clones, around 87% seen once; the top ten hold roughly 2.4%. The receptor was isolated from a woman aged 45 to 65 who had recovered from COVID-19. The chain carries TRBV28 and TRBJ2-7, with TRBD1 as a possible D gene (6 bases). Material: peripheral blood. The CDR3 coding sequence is TGTGCCAGCAGACAGCAGGGGTTCTACGAGCAGTACTTC. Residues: CASRQQGFYEQYF.